The 29 T cell receptor beta chains below all came from one sample that was sequenced in a study of blood T cells in healthy people across ages. With a J-beta primer mix and a sample-barcoded 5' primer, a second PCR ran roughly 6 to 12 cycles. Each CDR3 protein gets one entry after TCRdb re-called the 5' RACE reads with MiXCR. Of 780,000 or so distinct CDR3 sequences detected, 53% appear once; the ten largest clones hold approximately 40%. The sequenced sample was blood. All receptors come from a man older than 75 in good health.

The V gene is TRBV9, the J gene TRBJ1-6; 9 bases line up with TRBD1. The CDR3 is made up of 17 amino acids. Unmatched junction bases numbered 5, after V lost 0 bases and J lost 4 bases. Per the germline V gene, CDR1 is SGDLS and CDR2 is YYNGEE. Written as DNA, the CDR3 is TGTGCCAGCAGCGTAGGGGCCGGGACAGGGTATAATTCACCCCTCCACTTT. Translation: CASSVGAGTGYNSPLHF.

This clonotype was recorded only once. V usage is TRBV27 and J usage is TRBJ1-5; no reliable D call. The ends were cut back, 3 bases at V and 6 bases at J, with 12 bases in the middle. There are 14 residues in the CDR3. CDR1 MNHEY and CDR2 SMNVEV come from the germline V gene (reference sequence). Here the CDR3 reads CASSLASTIQPQHF. The CDR3 DNA follows: TGTGCCAGCAGTTTGGCTTCCACAATTCAGCCCCAGCATTTT.

This sequence joins TRBV7-9 and TRBJ2-7; 8 positions agree with TRBD1. The CDR3 runs to 15 residues. V lost 2 bases to trimming and J lost 4 bases; unmatched junction nucleotides: 7. Germline V lookup: CDR1 SEHNR, CDR2 FQNEAQ (reference sequence). The CDR3 coding sequence is TGTGCCAGCAGCTTACAGGGGGCAAGGAGGTACGAGCAGTACTTC. Translated: CASSLQGARRYEQYF.

This clonotype came up a few times. This chain uses TRBV5-1 with TRBJ2-6, with D possibly TRBD1 on 6 matching bases. The germline CDR1 and CDR2 sequences are SGHRS and YFSETQ. The CDR3 loop spans 20 amino acids. Between the trimmed V and J ends, which lost 0 bases and 0 bases, there was a span of 19 bases. The CDR3 protein is CASSLARTGTSPSGANVLTF. CDR3 DNA sequence: TGCGCCAGCAGCTTGGCCCGTACAGGGACATCTCCCTCTGGGGCCAACGTCCTGACTTTC.

This chain links TRBV27 with TRBJ1-5; D gene unclear. CDR3 length: 11 residues. Trimming removed 7 bases from V and 6 bases from J, with 7 bases in between. Germline CDR1 is MNHEY and CDR2 is SMNVEV (reference sequence). CDR3 amino acids: CASTIVQPQHF. In DNA, the CDR3 is TGTGCCAGCACAATAGTTCAGCCCCAGCATTTT.

This clonotype was picked up many times. This chain uses TRBV5-1 with TRBJ2-5; 10 bases map to TRBD1. The V segment lost 5 bases and the J segment 2 bases; nucleotides outside the gene matches: 9. CDR1 is SGHRS, CDR2 YFSETQ, per germline. CDR3 size: 16 residues. The CDR3 loop reads CASSRTGTGAQETQYF. CDR3 in DNA: TGCGCCAGCAGTCGGACCGGGACAGGGGCACAAGAGACCCAGTACTTC.

The gene calls are TRBV2 and TRBJ1-4, with unresolved D. From germline, CDR1 is SNHLY and CDR2 FYNNEI. This CDR3 has 15 amino acids. The V end lost 4 bases, the J end lost 0 bases, and 9 bases lay between the germline ends. DNA of the CDR3: TGTGCCAGCAGTGTTCAGGCTACAACTAATGAAAAACTGTTTTTT. This codes for CASSVQATTNEKLFF.

Points on this clonotype: A read error may produce the germline difference seen at one junction end. The gene calls are TRBV4-1 and TRBJ2-6, with a tentative D call TRBD1 (5 bases). CDR3 length equals 17 residues. Germline loops: CDR1 MGHRA, CDR2 YSYEKL. In nucleotides, the CDR3 is TGCGCCAGCAGCCAAGATCAACGGAACTCTGGGGCCAACGTCCCGACTTTC. Protein sequence: CASSQDQRNSGANVPTF.

In its sample, this clonotype was seen a few times. The chain recombines TRBV25-1 with TRBJ2-7, with D possibly being TRBD2 (6 bases). V was clipped by 4 bases and J by 0 bases, with 13 bases between them. Per germline, CDR1 MGHDK and CDR2 SYGVNS. CDR3 length: 15 residues. Here the CDR3 DNA reads TGTGCCAGCAGTGGGTCGTCTAGCGACTCCTACGAGCAGTACTTC. Protein: CASSGSSSDSYEQYF.

This clonotype was seen a few times. The chain couples TRBV7-9 to TRBJ2-1; no clear D. Germline CDR1 reads SEHNR; CDR2 reads FQNEAQ (reference sequence). V was trimmed by 1 base and J by 8 bases, leaving 12 bases between them. The CDR3 loop spans 14 amino acids. Here the CDR3 reads CASSLGAIWDEQFF. CDR3 in DNA: TGTGCCAGCAGCTTAGGGGCGATCTGGGATGAGCAGTTCTTC.

The gene calls are TRBV29-1 and TRBJ2-2; 10 bases line up with TRBD2. J was trimmed by 4 bases and V by 5 bases; bases with no gene match: 4. Germline CDR1 reads SQVTM; CDR2 reads ANQGSEA. The CDR3 extends over 14 amino acids. The CDR3 nucleotides are TGCAGCGTTCGGCTAGCGGGAGCCACCGGGGAGCTGTTTTTT. It codes for CSVRLAGATGELFF.

The chain recombines TRBV7-2 with TRBJ2-1; 7 positions match TRBD1. The V gene end was trimmed by 4 bases and the J gene end by 10 bases; junction bases not matched to a gene: 7. The germline V gene encodes CDR1 SGHTA and CDR2 FQGNSA. The CDR3 is 13 amino acids. The CDR3 protein is CASSSDRDREQFF. The CDR3 region has the DNA TGTGCCAGCAGCTCTGACAGGGATCGAGAGCAGTTCTTC.

This clonotype turned up a few times. This rearrangement joins TRBV5-1 to TRBJ2-1, with D hard to call. V lost 3 bases, J lost 4 bases, and 8 bases lay in between. CDR1 and CDR2 from the germline V gene are SGHRS and YFSETQ. The CDR3 extends over 13 amino acids. The CDR3 nucleotides read TGCGCCAGCAGCTCCATCGGGTACAATGAGCAGTTCTTC. Its protein is CASSSIGYNEQFF.

The J gene is TRBJ2-3, the V gene TRBV3-1; D perhaps matches TRBD2 (5 bases). V was trimmed by 0 bases and J by 6 bases, leaving 13 bases between them. CDR3 length: 15 residues. From germline, CDR1 is LGHDT and CDR2 YNNKEL (reference sequence). The CDR3 DNA follows: TGTGCCAGCAGCCAAGACCGGGGAACAAGGGATACGCAGTATTTT. It yields the protein CASSQDRGTRDTQYF.

This clonotype was seen more than once but under ten times. V gene TRBV6-5 combines with J gene TRBJ1-5; possible D gene TRBD1, 5 bases. Germline V CDR1 and CDR2: MNHEY, SVGAGI. CDR3 length: 14 amino acids. V lost 6 bases and J 0 bases, leaving 9 bases between the germline ends. The chain's CDR3 is CASRPDSSNQPQHF. The DNA for the CDR3 is TGTGCCAGCAGACCCGACAGTAGCAATCAGCCCCAGCATTTT.

The chain is built from TRBV4-2 and TRBJ2-3; 15 bases match TRBD2. Germline lookup yields CDR1 LGHNA and CDR2 YNFKEQ. The junction had 18 bases not matched to a gene; V was cut back by 0 bases and J by 14 bases. This CDR3 contains 19 residues. For the CDR3, the DNA is TGTGCCAGCAGCCAAGATCTGCGCGGACTAGCGGGAGGGCACAGATACGCGTATTTT. Its protein is CASSQDLRGLAGGHRYAYF.

The chain employs TRBV2 and TRBJ2-5; TRBD2 matches at 11 bases. CDR1 and CDR2 from the germline V gene are SNHLY and FYNNEI. The CDR3 runs to 18 residues. Losses at the gene ends were 0 bases for V and 2 bases for J; bases not matched to a gene: 8. CDR3 DNA sequence: TGTGCCAGCAGTGAAGCGCTTCTCCGGACTAGCGGGCAAGAGACCCAGTACTTC. Translating gives CASSEALLRTSGQETQYF.

This chain links TRBV5-1 with TRBJ2-1; D is perhaps TRBD2 (6 bases). Trimming shortened V by 6 bases and J by 4 bases, and 8 bases separated the two germline ends. In germline, CDR1 is SGHRS, CDR2 YFSETQ. The CDR3 covers 12 residues. CDR3 residues: CASNAGYNEQFF. The CDR3 DNA is TGCGCCAGCAATGCGGGATACAATGAGCAGTTCTTC. The full variable domain, completed using reference TRBV5-1 and TRBJ2-1, is KAGVTQTPRYLIKTRGQQVTLSCSPISGHRSVSWYQQTPGQGLQFLFEYFSETQRNKGNFPGRFSGRQFSNSRSEMNVSTLELGDSALYLCASNAGYNEQFFGPGTRLTVL.

This rearrangement joins TRBV12-3 or TRBV12-4 to TRBJ2-1, with TRBD2 matching over 7 bases. The CDR3 spans 18 residues. V lost 2 bases to trimming and J lost 8 bases; unmatched junction nucleotides: 18. The CDR3: CASSLSLDGGGASDEQFF. The CDR3, as DNA: TGTGCCAGCAGTTTATCATTGGATGGGGGAGGGGCCTCGGATGAGCAGTTCTTC.

This chain links TRBV27 with TRBJ2-1; tentatively, D is TRBD1 (5 bases). The germline CDR1 and CDR2 sequences are MNHEY and SMNVEV (reference sequence). Trimming took 7 bases from V and 7 from J, leaving 23 bases between them. The CDR3 has 16 amino acids. This CDR3 reads CASNLYAGLTVNEQFF. The CDR3 DNA follows: TGTGCCAGCAACTTATACGCCGGCCTGACAGTAAATGAGCAGTTCTTC.

This clonotype came up many times. This rearrangement joins TRBV4-1 to TRBJ1-5; the D is unclear. The V end lost 0 bases, the J end lost 3 bases, and 12 bases lay between the germline ends. The CDR3 contains 16 residues. The germline CDR1 and CDR2 sequences are MGHRA and YSYEKL. Here the CDR3 DNA reads TGCGCCAGCAGCCAAGAAGGGTCTGGGAACAATCAGCCCCAGCATTTT. Translated: CASSQEGSGNNQPQHF.

The table lists this clonotype with a few counts. The V call is TRBV20-1, the J call TRBJ1-2; 7 bases agree with TRBD1. Per germline, CDR1 DFQATT and CDR2 SNEGSKA (reference sequence). This CDR3 has 14 residues. Germline trimming cut 1 base from V and 0 bases from J; bases unmatched to any gene: 2. CDR3 DNA sequence: TGCAGTGCTAGAGGGGACAGTACTAACTATGGCTACACCTTC. As protein: CSARGDSTNYGYTF.

This clonotype was counted once. The V call is TRBV20-1, the J call TRBJ2-7; 8 bases are a match to TRBD2. The CDR3 length is 15 residues. Germline CDR1 reads DFQATT; CDR2 reads SNEGSKA (reference sequence). J lost 1 base, V lost 0 bases, and 5 bases had no gene match. The CDR3 DNA is TGCAGTGCTAGAGATATGGGCGGGAGGTCCTACGAGCAGTACTTC. It yields the protein CSARDMGGRSYEQYF.

V is TRBV20-1 and J is TRBJ2-3; 15 nucleotides line up with TRBD2. The CDR3 runs 15 residues. With 2 bases clipped from V and 14 bases from J, the junction kept 11 bases outside the gene matches. The V gene's germline CDR1 is DFQATT and CDR2 SNEGSKA (reference sequence). The CDR3 here is CSARTRTSGRGYAYF. DNA of the CDR3: TGCAGTGCTAGAACCCGGACTAGCGGGAGGGGATACGCGTATTTT.

This clonotype turned up a few times. The CDR3 reads CSATHNEQFF. Here the CDR3 DNA reads TGCAGTGCTACCCACAATGAGCAGTTCTTC. The chain joins TRBV20-1 to TRBJ2-1; D unresolved. V was cut by 4 bases and J by 5 bases, with 3 bases left in between. Germline V gene lookup returns CDR1 DFQATT and CDR2 SNEGSKA (reference sequence). CDR3 length equals 10 residues.

This clonotype turned up a few times. The chain employs TRBV7-2 and TRBJ2-5, with D tentatively TRBD1 (6 bases). Trimming removed 5 bases at V and 3 bases at J, with 19 bases between. The V gene's germline CDR1 is SGHTA and CDR2 FQGNSA. This CDR3 is 16 amino acids long. The CDR3 here is CASSPQGRTEKETQYF. In DNA, the CDR3 is TGTGCCAGCAGCCCCCAAGGAAGGACAGAAAAAGAGACCCAGTACTTC.

The chain links TRBV5-1 to TRBJ2-7, with D hard to call. Per the germline V gene, CDR1 is SGHRS and CDR2 is YFSETQ. CDR3 size: 12 residues. The V end lost 5 bases, the J end lost 7 bases, and 13 bases lay between the germline ends. Here the CDR3 reads CASRDVYNEQYF. DNA of the CDR3: TGCGCCAGCAGAGACGTTTACAATGAGCAGTACTTC.

V usage is TRBV7-2 and J usage is TRBJ2-1; D not resolved. Per the germline V gene, CDR1 is SGHTA and CDR2 is FQGNSA. The CDR3 spans 13 residues. Trimming took 1 base from V and 3 from J, leaving 4 bases between them. Here the CDR3 DNA reads TGTGCCAGCAGCTTAGTAGTCTACAATGAGCAGTTCTTC. Translating gives CASSLVVYNEQFF.

In this sample, this clonotype turned up a few times. The chain is built from TRBV12-3 or TRBV12-4 and TRBJ2-7; possibly TRBD2 for D (6 bases). V lost 3 bases to trimming and J lost 6 bases, with 9 bases between them. CDR3 length equals 12 residues. The CDR3 DNA reads as TGTGCCAGCAGTTTCCAGGGAGGCGAGCAGTACTTC. It codes for CASSFQGGEQYF.